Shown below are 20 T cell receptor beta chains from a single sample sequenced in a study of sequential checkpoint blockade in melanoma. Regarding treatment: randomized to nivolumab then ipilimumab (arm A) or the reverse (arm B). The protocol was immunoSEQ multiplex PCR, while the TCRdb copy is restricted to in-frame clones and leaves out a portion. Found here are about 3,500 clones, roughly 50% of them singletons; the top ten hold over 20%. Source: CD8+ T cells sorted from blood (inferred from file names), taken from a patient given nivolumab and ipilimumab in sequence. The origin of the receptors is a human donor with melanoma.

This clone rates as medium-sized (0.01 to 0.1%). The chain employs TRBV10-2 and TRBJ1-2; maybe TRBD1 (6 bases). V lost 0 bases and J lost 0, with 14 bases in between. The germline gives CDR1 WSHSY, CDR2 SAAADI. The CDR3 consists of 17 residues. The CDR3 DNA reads TGCGCCAGCAGTGAGTCGGCTCAGGGGCTATCTAACTATGGCTACACCTTC. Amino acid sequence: CASSESAQGLSNYGYTF.

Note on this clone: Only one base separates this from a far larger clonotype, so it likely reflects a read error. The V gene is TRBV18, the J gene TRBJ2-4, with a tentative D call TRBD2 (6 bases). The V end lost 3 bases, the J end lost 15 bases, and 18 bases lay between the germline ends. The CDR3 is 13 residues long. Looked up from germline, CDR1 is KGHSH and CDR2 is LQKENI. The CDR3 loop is CASSPGPGQAGYF. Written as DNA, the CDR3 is TGTGCCAGCTCACCGGGTCCCGGGCAAGCGGGGTACTTC.

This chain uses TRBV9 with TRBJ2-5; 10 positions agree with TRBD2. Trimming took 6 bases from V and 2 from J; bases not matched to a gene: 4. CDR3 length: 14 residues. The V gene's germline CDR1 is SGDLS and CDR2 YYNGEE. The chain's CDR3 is CASTPTSGQETQYF. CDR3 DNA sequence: TGTGCCAGCACCCCGACTAGCGGGCAAGAGACCCAGTACTTC.

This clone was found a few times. The CDR3 DNA reads TGTGCCAGCAGCTTAGAGATGACTTTCGAGACCCAGTACTTC. It yields the protein CASSLEMTFETQYF. The chain employs TRBV11-3 and TRBJ2-5; unclear D gene. The V and J ends lost 0 bases and 5 bases respectively, with 10 bases between them. The CDR3 has 14 amino acids. Germline-derived CDR1 and CDR2 are SGHNT and YENEEA.

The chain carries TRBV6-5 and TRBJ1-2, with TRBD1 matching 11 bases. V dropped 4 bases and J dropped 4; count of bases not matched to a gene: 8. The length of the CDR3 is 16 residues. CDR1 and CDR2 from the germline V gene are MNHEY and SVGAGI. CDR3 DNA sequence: TGTGCCAGCAGTTCCTACACCGGGACAGGGGGCTATGGCTACACCTTC. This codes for CASSSYTGTGGYGYTF.

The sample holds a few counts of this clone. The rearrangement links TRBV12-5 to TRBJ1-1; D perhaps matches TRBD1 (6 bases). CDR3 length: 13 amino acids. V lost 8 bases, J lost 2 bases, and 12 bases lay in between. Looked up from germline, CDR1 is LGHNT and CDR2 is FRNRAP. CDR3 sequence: CASRSQGNTEAFF. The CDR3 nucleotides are TGTGCTAGTCGGTCACAGGGAAACACTGAAGCTTTCTTT.

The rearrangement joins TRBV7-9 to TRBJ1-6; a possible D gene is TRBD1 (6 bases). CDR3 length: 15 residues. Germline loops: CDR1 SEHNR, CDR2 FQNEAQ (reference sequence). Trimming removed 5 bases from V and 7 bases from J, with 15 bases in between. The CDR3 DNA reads TGTGCCAGCAGCGCCCTCGGCGGGGGCAATTCACCCCTCCACTTT. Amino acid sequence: CASSALGGGNSPLHF.

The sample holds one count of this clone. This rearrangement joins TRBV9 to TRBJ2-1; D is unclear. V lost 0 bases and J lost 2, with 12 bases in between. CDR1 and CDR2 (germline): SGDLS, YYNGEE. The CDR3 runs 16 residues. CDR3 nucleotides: TGTGCCAGCAGCGTAGATGAGGTACACCCCTACAATGAGCAGTTCTTC. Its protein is CASSVDEVHPYNEQFF.

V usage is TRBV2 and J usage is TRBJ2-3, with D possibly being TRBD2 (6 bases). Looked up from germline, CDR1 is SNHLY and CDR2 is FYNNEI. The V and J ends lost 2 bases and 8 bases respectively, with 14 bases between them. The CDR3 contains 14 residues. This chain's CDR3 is CASSEWAGEVTQYF. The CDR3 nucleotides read TGTGCCAGCAGTGAATGGGCCGGGGAGGTTACGCAGTATTTT.

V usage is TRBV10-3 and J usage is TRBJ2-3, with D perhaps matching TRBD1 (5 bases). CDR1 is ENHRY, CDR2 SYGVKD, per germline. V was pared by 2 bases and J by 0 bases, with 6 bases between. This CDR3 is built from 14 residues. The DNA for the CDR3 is TGTGCCATCAGTGAGCAGGGAAGCACAGATACGCAGTATTTT. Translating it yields CAISEQGSTDTQYF.

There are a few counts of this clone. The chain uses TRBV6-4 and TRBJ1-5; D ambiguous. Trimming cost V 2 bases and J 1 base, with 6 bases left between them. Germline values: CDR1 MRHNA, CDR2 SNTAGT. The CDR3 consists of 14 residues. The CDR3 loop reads CASSDEASNQPQHF. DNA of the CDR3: TGTGCCAGCAGTGACGAGGCAAGCAATCAGCCCCAGCATTTT.

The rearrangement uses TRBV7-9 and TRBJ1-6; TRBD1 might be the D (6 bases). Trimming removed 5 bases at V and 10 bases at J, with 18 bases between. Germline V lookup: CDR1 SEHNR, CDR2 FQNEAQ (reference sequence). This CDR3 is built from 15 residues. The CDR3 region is CASSQGLGTLSPLHF. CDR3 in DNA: TGTGCCAGCAGCCAGGGCCTCGGGACACTCTCACCCCTCCACTTT.

The CDR3 here is CASSEHQDSYGNTIYF. CDR3 DNA sequence: TGTGCCAGCAGTGAACACCAAGACAGTTATGGGAACACCATATATTTT. This sequence joins TRBV6-1 and TRBJ1-3, with a tentative D call TRBD1 (5 bases). Trimming took 2 bases from V and 7 from J, leaving 18 bases between them. CDR1 and CDR2 (germline): MNHNS, SASEGT. The CDR3 is 16 residues long.

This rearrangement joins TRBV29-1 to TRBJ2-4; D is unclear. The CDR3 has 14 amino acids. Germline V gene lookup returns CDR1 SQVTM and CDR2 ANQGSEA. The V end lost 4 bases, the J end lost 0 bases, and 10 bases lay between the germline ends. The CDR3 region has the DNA TGCAGCGTTGTGGCCGCGGCAGCCAAAAACATTCAGTACTTC. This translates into CSVVAAAAKNIQYF.

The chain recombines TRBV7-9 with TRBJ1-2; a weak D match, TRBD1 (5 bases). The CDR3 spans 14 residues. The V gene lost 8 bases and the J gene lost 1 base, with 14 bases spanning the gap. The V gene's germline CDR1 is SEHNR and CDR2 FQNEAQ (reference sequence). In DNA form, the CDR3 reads TGTGCCAGCGCTGACGACAGTGTTAACTATGGCTACACCTTC. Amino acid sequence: CASADDSVNYGYTF.

In nucleotides, the CDR3 is TGTGCCAGCAGGGCAATCTTCTACGAGCAGTACTTC. Encoded protein: CASRAIFYEQYF. The chain recombines TRBV6-1 with TRBJ2-7; D is unclear. Trimming took off 6 bases at V and 3 bases at J, with 9 bases between the two ends. This CDR3 has 12 amino acids. The germline V gene has CDR1 MNHNS and CDR2 SASEGT.

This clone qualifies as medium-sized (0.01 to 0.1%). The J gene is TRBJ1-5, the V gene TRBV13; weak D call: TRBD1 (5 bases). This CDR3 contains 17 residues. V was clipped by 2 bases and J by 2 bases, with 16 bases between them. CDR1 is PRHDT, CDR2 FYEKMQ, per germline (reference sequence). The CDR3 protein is CASSLSMGGLGNQPQHF. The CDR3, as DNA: TGTGCCAGCAGCTTATCCATGGGGGGATTAGGCAATCAGCCCCAGCATTTT.

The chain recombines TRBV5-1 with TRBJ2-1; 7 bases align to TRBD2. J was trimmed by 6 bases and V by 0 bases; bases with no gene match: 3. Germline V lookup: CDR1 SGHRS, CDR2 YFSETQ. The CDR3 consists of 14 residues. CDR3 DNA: TGCGCCAGCAGCTTGGGGGCGGGAGTCAATGAGCAGTTCTTC. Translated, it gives CASSLGAGVNEQFF.

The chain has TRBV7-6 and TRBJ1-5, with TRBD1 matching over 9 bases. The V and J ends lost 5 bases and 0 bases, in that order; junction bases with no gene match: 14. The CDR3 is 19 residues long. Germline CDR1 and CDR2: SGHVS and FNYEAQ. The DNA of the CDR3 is TGTGCCAGCAGCCCACCTCCGGGACAGGGTTGGTATAGCAATCAGCCCCAGCATTTT. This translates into CASSPPPGQGWYSNQPQHF.

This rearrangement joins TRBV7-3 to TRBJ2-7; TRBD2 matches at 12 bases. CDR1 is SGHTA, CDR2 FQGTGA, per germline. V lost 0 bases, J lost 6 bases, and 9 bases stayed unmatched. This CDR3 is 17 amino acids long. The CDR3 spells CASSLTGPSGRAPEQYF. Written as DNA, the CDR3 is TGTGCCAGCAGCTTAACTGGACCTAGCGGGAGGGCTCCCGAGCAGTACTTC.